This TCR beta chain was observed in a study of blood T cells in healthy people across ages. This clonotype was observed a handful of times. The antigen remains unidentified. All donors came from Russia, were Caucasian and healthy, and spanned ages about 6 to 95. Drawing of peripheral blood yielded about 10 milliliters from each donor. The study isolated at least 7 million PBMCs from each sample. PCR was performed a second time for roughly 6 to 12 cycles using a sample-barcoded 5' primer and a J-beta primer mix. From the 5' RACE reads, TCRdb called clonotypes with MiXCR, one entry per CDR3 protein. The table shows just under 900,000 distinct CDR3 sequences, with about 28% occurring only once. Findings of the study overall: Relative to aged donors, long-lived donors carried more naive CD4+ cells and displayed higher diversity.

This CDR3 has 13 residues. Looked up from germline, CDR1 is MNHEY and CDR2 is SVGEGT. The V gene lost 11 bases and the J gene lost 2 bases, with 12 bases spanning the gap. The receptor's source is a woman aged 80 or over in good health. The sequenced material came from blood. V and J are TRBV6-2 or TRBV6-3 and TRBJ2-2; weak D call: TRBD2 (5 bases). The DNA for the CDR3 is TGTGCCGGGAGAGCGGTAAACACCGGGGAGCTGTTTTTT. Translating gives CAGRAVNTGELFF.